This entry concerns a single TCR beta chain. J gave up 7 bases and V 0 bases, and 13 bases lay outside the gene matches. Germline CDR1 SGHRS, CDR2 YFSETQ. The CDR3 runs 18 residues. This specimen belongs to a study of OX40 agonist ivuxolimab in advanced cancers. Sequenced by immunoSEQ multiplex PCR; TCRdb stores in-frame clones only, minus some. The data contain more than 45,000 clones, around 88% of them singletons. The sequencing used CD4+ or CD8+ T cells sorted from blood, collected in a trial of the OX40 agonist ivuxolimab. The J gene is TRBJ1-6, the V gene TRBV5-1; 7 nucleotides agree with TRBD1. The source is an adult with an advanced solid tumor such as melanoma, head and neck, liver or kidney cancer. The CDR3 is CASSLGKTTGVKNSPLHF. CDR3 sequence (DNA): TGCGCCAGCAGCTTGGGCAAAACAACAGGGGTCAAAAATTCACCCCTCCACTTT.